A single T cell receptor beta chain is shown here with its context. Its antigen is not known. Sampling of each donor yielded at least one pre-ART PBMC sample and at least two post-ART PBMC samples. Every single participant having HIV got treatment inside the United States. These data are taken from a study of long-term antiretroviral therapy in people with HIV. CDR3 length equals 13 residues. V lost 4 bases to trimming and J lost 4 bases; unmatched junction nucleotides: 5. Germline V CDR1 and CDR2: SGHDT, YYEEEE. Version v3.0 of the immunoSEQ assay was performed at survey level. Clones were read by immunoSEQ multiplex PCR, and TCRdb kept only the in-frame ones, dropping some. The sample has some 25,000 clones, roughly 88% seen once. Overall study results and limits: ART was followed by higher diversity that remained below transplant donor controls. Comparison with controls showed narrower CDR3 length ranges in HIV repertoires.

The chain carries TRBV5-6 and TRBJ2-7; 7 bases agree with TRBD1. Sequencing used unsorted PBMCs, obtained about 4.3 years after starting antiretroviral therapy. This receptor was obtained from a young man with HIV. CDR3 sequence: CASSDDRVYEQYF. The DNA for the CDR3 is TGTGCCAGCAGCGACGACAGGGTGTACGAGCAGTACTTC. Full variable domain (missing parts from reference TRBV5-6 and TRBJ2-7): DAGVTQSPTHLIKTRGQQVTLRCSPKSGHDTVSWYQQALGQGPQFIFQYYEEEERQRGNFPDRFSGHQFPNYSSELNVNALLLGDSALYLCASSDDRVYEQYFGPGTRLTVT.